These 24 T cell receptor beta chains were all obtained from the same sample, sequenced in a study of T cell changes during pregnancy in multiple sclerosis. The table came from immunoSEQ multiplex PCR; TCRdb's copy has only in-frame clones and leaves some out. The table records some 26,000 clones, under 90% of them present only once. This sample comprised CD4+ T cells from peripheral blood mononuclear cells, obtained in the first trimester of pregnancy. The receptors were sampled from a female donor in good health, enrolled as a control in a pregnancy study.

Written as DNA, the CDR3 is TGTGCCAGCAGCTTGCTGACTAGCGGGACGAACACCGGGGAGCTGTTTTTT. It encodes CASSLLTSGTNTGELFF. This sequence joins TRBV5-4 and TRBJ2-2; 11 bases are shared with TRBD2. Germline lookup yields CDR1 SGHNT and CDR2 YYREEE (reference sequence). J gave up 0 bases and V 1 base, and 2 bases lay outside the gene matches. This CDR3 is 17 amino acids long. The whole variable domain, remainder taken from reference TRBV5-4 and TRBJ2-2, is ETGVTQSPTHLIKTRGQQVTLRCSSQSGHNTVSWYQQALGQGPQFIFQYYREEENGRGNFPPRFSGLQFPNYSSELNVNALELDDSALYLCASSLLTSGTNTGELFFGEGSRLTVL.

V is TRBV29-1 and J is TRBJ2-7, with TRBD2 matching 8 bases. Germline V gene data show CDR1 as SQVTM and CDR2 as ANQGSEA. The CDR3 contains 13 residues. In nucleotides, the CDR3 is TGCAGTTATGGACTAGCCCTAGATTCCGAGCAGTACTTC. Translating gives CSYGLALDSEQYF.

This sequence joins TRBV30 and TRBJ1-4, with TRBD1 as a possible D gene (5 bases). From germline, CDR1 is GTSNPN and CDR2 SVGIG (reference sequence). V gave up 2 bases and J gave up 8 bases, with 15 bases separating them. This CDR3 has 14 residues. In nucleotides, the CDR3 is TGTGCCTGGAGTCCGTCCAGGGTAGGGGAAAAACTGTTTTTT. Protein product: CAWSPSRVGEKLFF.

The CDR3 DNA sequence: TGCGCCAGCAGCCTCGGTACTAGCGGGAGGGACTACAATGAGCAGTTCTTC. It is translated as CASSLGTSGRDYNEQFF. The chain has TRBV5-1 and TRBJ2-1; TRBD2 matches 13 bases. Germline V gives CDR1 SGHRS, CDR2 YFSETQ. V lost 4 bases and J lost 3; bases outside the gene matches: 7. The CDR3 consists of 17 residues. The entire variable domain, with the rest obtained from reference TRBV5-1 and TRBJ2-1, is as follows: KAGVTQTPRYLIKTRGQQVTLSCSPISGHRSVSWYQQTPGQGLQFLFEYFSETQRNKGNFPGRFSGRQFSNSRSEMNVSTLELGDSALYLCASSLGTSGRDYNEQFFGPGTRLTVL.

The CDR3 sequence: CAWSPDRGHEQYF. Written as DNA, the CDR3 is TGTGCCTGGAGTCCAGACAGGGGCCACGAGCAGTACTTC. This chain connects TRBV30 to TRBJ2-7, with 8 bases matching TRBD1. Germline V gene data show CDR1 as GTSNPN and CDR2 as SVGIG (reference sequence). There are 13 residues in the CDR3. With V trimmed by 2 bases and J by 5 bases, 5 bases remained unmatched. The full variable domain, in which reference TRBV30 and TRBJ2-7 provide the parts outside the CDR3, is SQTIHQWPATLVQPVGSPLSLECTVEGTSNPNLYWYRQAAGRGLQLLFYSVGIGQISSEVPQNLSASRPQDRQFILSSKKLLLSDSGFYLCAWSPDRGHEQYFGPGTRLTVT.

The genes are TRBV7-2 and TRBJ2-7; 9 bases are shared with TRBD2. This CDR3 has 17 amino acids. The V gene's germline CDR1 is SGHTA and CDR2 FQGNSA. With 5 bases clipped from V and 4 bases from J, the junction kept 15 bases outside the gene matches. CDR3: CASSPGGTGGRAYEQYF. The CDR3 nucleotides are TGTGCCAGCAGCCCCGGTGGCACAGGCGGGAGGGCTTACGAGCAGTACTTC.

The rearrangement joins TRBV28 to TRBJ2-7, with D possibly being TRBD2 (6 bases). V was shortened by 5 bases and J by 4 bases, with 30 bases between the two germline ends. CDR1 is MDHEN, CDR2 SYDVKM, per germline. The CDR3 extends over 19 amino acids. The CDR3 DNA follows: TGTGCCAGCAGTGACGAAGGGTGTGGGGCGAGGGCGGGATGGTACGAGCAGTACTTC. It codes for CASSDEGCGARAGWYEQYF.

V is TRBV4-2 and J is TRBJ2-4; weak D call: TRBD2 (7 bases). V was shortened by 0 bases and J by 5 bases, with 11 bases between the two germline ends. Germline CDR1 reads LGHNA; CDR2 reads YNFKEQ. The CDR3 is 15 amino acids. As DNA, the CDR3 is TGTGCCAGCAGCCAAGATCTCGGGGGGCAAAACATTCAGTACTTC. Translation gives CASSQDLGGQNIQYF.

As for this clone: This sample also contains other DNA sequences that code for the same CDR3. This chain connects TRBV15 to TRBJ2-3; D possibly corresponds to TRBD1 (6 bases). V lost 7 bases and J 0 bases, leaving 11 bases between the germline ends. Germline lookup yields CDR1 LNHNV and CDR2 YYDKDF (reference sequence). This CDR3 has 14 residues. The CDR3 nucleotides read TGTGCCACCAATAGAGGGGGAAGCACAGATACGCAGTATTTT. Translation: CATNRGGSTDTQYF.

The chain has TRBV28 and TRBJ2-7; D perhaps matches TRBD1 (5 bases). Germline CDR1 and CDR2: MDHEN and SYDVKM. CDR3 size: 12 residues. Trimming shortened V by 1 base and J by 10 bases, and 11 bases separated the two germline ends. CDR3 amino acids: CASSLSTGSQYF. In nucleotides, the CDR3 is TGTGCCAGCAGTTTATCTACAGGTTCTCAGTACTTC.

The J gene is TRBJ2-3, the V gene TRBV2, with 10 bases that match TRBD2. The CDR3 has 15 residues. Germline V gene lookup returns CDR1 SNHLY and CDR2 FYNNEI. V was clipped by 8 bases and J by 7 bases; unmatched bases: 12. The CDR3 nucleotides are TGTGCCAGCTCGGCTAGCGGGGGCGCCTTCCATACGCAGTATTTT. It translates to CASSASGGAFHTQYF.

The rearrangement uses TRBV30 and TRBJ1-4, with a weak D call TRBD1 (6 bases). Trimming shortened V by 0 bases and J by 8 bases, and 13 bases separated the two germline ends. CDR3 length equals 14 residues. Germline assignment: CDR1 GTSNPN and CDR2 SVGIG (reference sequence). The CDR3, as DNA: TGTGCCTGGAGTGTTTCGCAGGGGCACGAAAAACTGTTTTTT. It yields the protein CAWSVSQGHEKLFF.

This chain joins TRBV18 and TRBJ2-1; 7 bases are shared with TRBD1. This CDR3 has 16 residues. The V gene's germline CDR1 is KGHSH and CDR2 LQKENI. V was clipped by 1 base and J by 9 bases; unmatched bases: 12. The CDR3 nucleotides are TGTGCCAGCTCACCACTCCCCCAGGGGGATTCGCTTGAGCAGTTCTTC. This codes for CASSPLPQGDSLEQFF. Full variable domain (remainder filled in from reference TRBV18 and TRBJ2-1): NAGVMQNPRHLVRRRGQEARLRCSPMKGHSHVYWYRQLPEEGLKFMVYLQKENIIDESGMPKERFSAEFPKEGPSILRIQQVVRGDSAAYFCASSPLPQGDSLEQFFGPGTRLTVL.

The chain has TRBV9 and TRBJ2-5; 10 bases agree with TRBD2. Germline V gives CDR1 SGDLS, CDR2 YYNGEE. Trimming cost V 3 bases and J 5 bases; bases outside gene matches: 4. The CDR3 has 14 amino acids. For the CDR3, the DNA is TGTGCCAGCAGCGGGACTAGCGGTGGGGAGACCCAGTACTTC. Its translation: CASSGTSGGETQYF.

The chain combines TRBV27 with TRBJ1-5; 9 bases fit TRBD1. The CDR3 loop spans 14 amino acids. Germline V gene data show CDR1 as MNHEY and CDR2 as SMNVEV (reference sequence). Trimming removed 11 bases from V and 7 bases from J; junction bases left unmatched: 12. This chain's CDR3 is CAGDRDRIRQPQHF. DNA of the CDR3: TGTGCCGGGGACAGGGATAGGATTAGGCAGCCCCAGCATTTT.

The rearrangement joins TRBV2 to TRBJ2-3; possibly TRBD2 for D (6 bases). Germline-derived CDR1 and CDR2 are SNHLY and FYNNEI. V was trimmed by 4 bases and J by 4 bases, leaving 15 bases between them. This CDR3 spans 15 amino acids. The DNA of the CDR3 is TGTGCCAGCAGTGTTGGTGGGGGGACCGCAGATACGCAGTATTTT. This gives the protein CASSVGGGTADTQYF.

The gene calls are TRBV6-6 and TRBJ2-5, with unresolved D. CDR3 length: 13 amino acids. The germline CDR1 and CDR2 sequences are MNHNY and SVGAGI (reference sequence). V was clipped by 6 bases and J by 2 bases, with 10 bases between them. This CDR3 reads CASRFQAQETQYF. The CDR3 nucleotides are TGTGCCAGCAGATTCCAGGCTCAAGAGACCCAGTACTTC.

This chain connects TRBV6-7 to TRBJ1-3, with D unresolved. TRBV6-7 qualifies as an ORF whose function is uncertain. There are 14 residues in the CDR3. Deletions cut 1 base from V and 2 bases from J, with 6 bases between. CDR3 sequence (DNA): TGTGCCAGCAGTTACTGTCAGGCTGGAAACACCATATATTTT. It specifies CASSYCQAGNTIYF.

The chain links TRBV11-1 to TRBJ1-3, with a tentative D call TRBD1 (5 bases). Germline V lookup: CDR1 SGHAT, CDR2 FQDESV (reference sequence). This CDR3 has 16 amino acids. Trimming took 1 base from V and 0 from J, leaving 10 bases between them. In DNA, the CDR3 is TGTGCCAGCAGCTTAGGCCTGACAGCCTCTGGAAACACCATATATTTT. It translates to CASSLGLTASGNTIYF.

This clone was seen only a few times. The chain couples TRBV28 to TRBJ2-7; D is possibly TRBD2 (5 bases). Germline V gene data show CDR1 as MDHEN and CDR2 as SYDVKM. The CDR3 runs to 12 residues. V lost 1 base, J lost 7 bases, and 8 bases lay in between. Here the CDR3 DNA reads TGTGCCAGCAGTTTATTACCGGGAGAGCAGTACTTC. Its translation is CASSLLPGEQYF.

This clone has just one count. This sequence joins TRBV19 and TRBJ2-1; TRBD2 aligns across 14 bases. CDR1 is LNHDA and CDR2 is SQIVND in the germline V gene (reference sequence). The CDR3 runs to 19 residues. J gave up 3 bases and V 3 bases, and 10 bases lay outside the gene matches. DNA for the CDR3: TGTGCCAGTAGTATGGGACTAGCGGGGGCCGTTGAGCGCTACAATGAGCAGTTCTTC. It specifies CASSMGLAGAVERYNEQFF.

The gene calls are TRBV6-1 and TRBJ2-2; the D is unclear. The germline V gene encodes CDR1 MNHNS and CDR2 SASEGT. Trimming removed 4 bases at V and 2 bases at J, with 8 bases between. The CDR3 loop spans 14 amino acids. The CDR3 here is CASSALANTGELFF. Written as DNA, the CDR3 is TGTGCCAGCAGTGCCCTGGCAAACACCGGGGAGCTGTTTTTT.

The chain has TRBV18 and TRBJ2-3; D possibly corresponds to TRBD2 (5 bases). V was pared by 0 bases and J by 5 bases, with 6 bases between. The CDR3 contains 13 residues. The germline V gene encodes CDR1 KGHSH and CDR2 LQKENI. CDR3: CASSPPAGDTQYF. The CDR3 region has the DNA TGTGCCAGCTCACCACCGGCGGGAGATACGCAGTATTTT. Full variable domain (outside the CDR3, taken from reference TRBV18 and TRBJ2-3): NAGVMQNPRHLVRRRGQEARLRCSPMKGHSHVYWYRQLPEEGLKFMVYLQKENIIDESGMPKERFSAEFPKEGPSILRIQQVVRGDSAAYFCASSPPAGDTQYFGPGTRLTVL.

The rearrangement links TRBV7-2 to TRBJ1-6; D is uncertain. CDR1 is SGHTA, CDR2 FQGNSA, per germline. V was clipped by 0 bases and J by 10 bases, with 16 bases between them. CDR3 size: 16 residues. The DNA of the CDR3 is TGTGCCAGCAGCTTAGCGGGCAGGCGACCGGGGTCACCCCTCCACTTT. It codes for CASSLAGRRPGSPLHF.